Described below is a single T cell receptor (beta chain) sequence and its context. The data derive from a study of blood T cell repertoires in COVID-19. Whole-study context: Samples representing acute and convalescent COVID-19 were sourced from the United States, Italy and Spain.

The CDR3 sequence is 13 residues long. Germline V gives CDR1 MRHNA, CDR2 SNTAGT. The germline V and J ends were trimmed by 4 bases and 4 bases, with 10 bases remaining between them. Before being deemed recovered, Cohort 3 donors had two negative PCRs, clearance, or symptom resolution. TCRdb's table, derived via immunoSEQ multiplex PCR, lists solely in-frame clones and lacks some. Of approximately 230,000 clones listed, 80% to 90% were seen once; the top ten hold around a sixth. Sequencing used PBMCs or T cells enriched from blood (not recorded which). This clonotype was sampled from a man younger than 35 who had recovered from COVID-19. The chain couples TRBV6-4 to TRBJ1-1, with D perhaps TRBD1 (5 bases). The DNA for the CDR3 is TGTGCCAGCAGTGTCGACAGCCGCACTGAAGCTTTCTTT. Protein: CASSVDSRTEAFF.